This is a list of T cell receptor beta chains from one sample in a study of CD8 T cells in ankylosing spondylitis. TCRdb reprocessed the 5' RACE reads with MiXCR, giving one entry per CDR3 protein. The data show more than 250,000 distinct CDR3 sequences, roughly 10% seen once. The sequencing sample was made of blood, either unsorted or a sorted T cell fraction (not recorded which). The receptors come from a female donor with ankylosing spondylitis or in good health (not recorded which). Each CDR3 is given with its conserved first and last residue. The D gene is left open where the match is weak. Size tells how often a clone was seen (once, few, many) or the class of an expanded clone, and some rows leave it out.

D gene,J gene,V gene,clone size,CDR3 protein,CDR3 DNA
-,TRBJ2-3,TRBV25-1,few,CASSARGSLDTQYF,TGTGCCAGCAGTGCTCGAGGGTCTCTGGATACGCAGTATTTT
-,TRBJ1-1,TRBV10-3,many,CAISVHQDTEAFF,TGTGCCATCAGTGTACACCAGGACACTGAAGCTTTCTTT
-,TRBJ1-2,TRBV12-3/TRBV12-4,many,CASSLDDSYGYTF,TGTGCCAGCAGTCTTGACGACTCCTATGGCTACACCTTC
TRBD1,TRBJ1-1,TRBV5-1,many,CASSPTPLGAGGGEAFF,TGCGCCAGCAGCCCTACCCCCCTAGGTGCAGGGGGGGGAGAAGCTTTCTTT
-,TRBJ2-7,TRBV20-1,many,CSARSFEATGQGNSYEQYF,TGCAGTGCTAGATCTTTCGAAGCCACAGGGCAAGGCAACTCCTACGAGCAGTACTTC
-,TRBJ2-2,TRBV12-3/TRBV12-4,many,CASKKANTGELFF,TGTGCCAGCAAGAAAGCTAACACCGGGGAGCTGTTTTTT
TRBD1,TRBJ2-7,TRBV11-2,-,CASGLAGGYEQYF,TGTGCCAGCGGCTTAGCAGGGGGCTACGAGCAGTACTTC
TRBD2,TRBJ2-2,TRBV5-1,many,CASSLVLSASGNTGELFF,TGCGCCAGCAGCTTGGTATTGTCGGCTAGCGGGAACACCGGGGAGCTGTTTTTT
-,TRBJ2-3,TRBV20-1,many,CSARDNPTDTQYF,TGCAGTGCTAGAGATAACCCTACCGATACGCAGTATTTT
TRBD1,TRBJ1-5,TRBV7-2,many,CASSSLTGYSNQPQHF,TGTGCCAGCAGCTCCCTGACAGGGTATAGCAATCAGCCCCAGCATTTT
-,TRBJ2-3,TRBV29-1,many,CSSRDGNTDTQYF,TGCAGCAGCCGGGACGGCAACACAGATACGCAGTATTTT
TRBD1,TRBJ1-1,TRBV10-3,few,CAISEGFNRGTTEAFF,TGTGCCATCAGTGAGGGTTTTAACAGGGGGACCACTGAAGCTTTCTTT
TRBD1,TRBJ2-3,TRBV10-3,-,CAISPQGMETDTQYF,TGTGCCATCAGCCCACAGGGGATGGAGACAGATACGCAGTATTTT
TRBD1,TRBJ2-6,TRBV5-7,many,CASSLGGQFSGANVLTF,TGTGCCAGCAGCTTGGGGGGACAGTTCTCTGGGGCCAACGTCCTGACTTTC
-,TRBJ1-1,TRBV6-2/TRBV6-3,many,CASSRGVEISGNTEAFF,TGTGCCAGCAGCCGGGGGGTCGAAATCAGTGGGAACACTGAAGCTTTCTTT
-,TRBJ2-2,TRBV10-3,many,CATKPGTQTPGELFF,TGTGCCACCAAGCCCGGGACACAGACCCCCGGGGAGCTGTTTTTT